This T cell receptor beta chain was documented in a study of CD8+CD57+ T cells in acquired aplastic anemia. Whole-study results and caveats: Controls did not differ significantly from patients in CD8+ Simpson's diversity.

In patients chosen for sequencing, flow cytometry had shown CD8+CD57+ cell expansion. None of the patients had been given any therapy when their blood was sampled. According to the study, genomic DNA was the template for TCR beta VDJ and CDR3 profiling. TCRdb ran MiXCR on the reads and lists one entry per CDR3 protein. The sample carries about 160,000 distinct CDR3 sequences, roughly 50% recorded once. CDR1 is SGHVS and CDR2 is FQNEAQ in the germline V gene. The CDR3 is 13 amino acids. Points on this clonotype: Its antigen is currently unknown. One junction end disagrees with the germline gene, perhaps due to a read error.

The sample taken for sequencing was sorted CD4+, CD8+, or CD8+CD57+ T cells (not recorded which) from PBMCs. This sequence originates from a human donor with aplastic anemia. The J gene is TRBJ1-5, the V gene TRBV7-8; weak D call: TRBD1 (6 bases). This CDR3 reads CSVQVDRWEPQHF. In DNA form, the CDR3 reads TGCAGCGTTCAGGTGGACAGATGGGAGCCCCAGCATTTT.